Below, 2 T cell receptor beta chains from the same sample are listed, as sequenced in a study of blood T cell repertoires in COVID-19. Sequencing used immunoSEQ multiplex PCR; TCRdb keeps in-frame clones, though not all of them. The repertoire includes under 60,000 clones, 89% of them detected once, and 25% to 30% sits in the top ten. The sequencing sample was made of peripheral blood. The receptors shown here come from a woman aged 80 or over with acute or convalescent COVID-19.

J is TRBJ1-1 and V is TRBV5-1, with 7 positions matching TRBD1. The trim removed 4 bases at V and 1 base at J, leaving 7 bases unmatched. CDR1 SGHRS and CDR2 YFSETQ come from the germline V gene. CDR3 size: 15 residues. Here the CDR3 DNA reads TGCGCCAGCAGCGGACTTACAGGGGCGAACACTGAAGCTTTCTTT. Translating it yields CASSGLTGANTEAFF.

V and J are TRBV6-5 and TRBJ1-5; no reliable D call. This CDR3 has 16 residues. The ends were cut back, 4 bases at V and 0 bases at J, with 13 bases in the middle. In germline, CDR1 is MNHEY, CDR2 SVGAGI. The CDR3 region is CASSSLAPYSNQPQHF. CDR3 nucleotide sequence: TGTGCCAGCAGTTCCTTGGCACCGTATAGCAATCAGCCCCAGCATTTT.